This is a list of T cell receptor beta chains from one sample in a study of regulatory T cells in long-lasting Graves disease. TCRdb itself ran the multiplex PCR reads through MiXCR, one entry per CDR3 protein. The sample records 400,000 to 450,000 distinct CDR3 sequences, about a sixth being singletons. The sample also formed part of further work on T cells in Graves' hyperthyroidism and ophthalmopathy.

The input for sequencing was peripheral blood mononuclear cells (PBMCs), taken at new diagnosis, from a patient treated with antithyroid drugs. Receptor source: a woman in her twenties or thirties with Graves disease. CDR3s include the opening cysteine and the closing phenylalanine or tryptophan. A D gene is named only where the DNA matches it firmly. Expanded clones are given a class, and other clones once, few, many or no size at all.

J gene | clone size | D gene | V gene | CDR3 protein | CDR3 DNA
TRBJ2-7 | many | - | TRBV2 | CASSRDGVYEQYF | TGTGCCAGCAGTCGGGACGGGGTCTACGAGCAGTACTTC
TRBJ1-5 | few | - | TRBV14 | CASSQDPLTGTPEEPQHF | TGTGCCAGCAGCCAAGACCCTTTAACCGGGACTCCCGAGGAGCCCCAGCATTTT
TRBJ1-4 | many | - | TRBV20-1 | CSARGWGANEKLFF | TGCAGTGCTAGAGGATGGGGTGCGAATGAAAAACTGTTTTTT
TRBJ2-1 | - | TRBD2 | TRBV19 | CASSLLAGGGNGQFF | TGTGCCAGTAGTCTGCTAGCGGGAGGAGGCAATGGGCAGTTCTTC
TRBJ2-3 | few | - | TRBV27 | CASSLRGNTQYF | TGTGCCAGCAGTTTGAGGGGGAATACGCAGTATTTT
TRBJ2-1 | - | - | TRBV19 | CASSHSVYNEQFF | TGTGCCAGTAGTCACTCAGTTTACAATGAGCAGTTCTTC
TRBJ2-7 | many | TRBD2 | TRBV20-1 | CSASGLAGGPGYEQYF | TGCAGTGCTAGTGGACTAGCGGGAGGGCCAGGCTACGAGCAGTACTTC
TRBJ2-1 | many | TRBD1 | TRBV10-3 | CAISESTGGYNEQFF | TGTGCCATCAGTGAGTCAACAGGGGGATACAATGAGCAGTTCTTC
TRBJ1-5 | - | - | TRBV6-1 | CASVRANQPQHF | TGTGCCAGCGTGCGGGCGAATCAGCCCCAGCATTTT
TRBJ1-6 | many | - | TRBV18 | CASSVATGDSPLHF | TGTGCCAGCTCAGTGGCAACCGGAGATTCACCCCTCCACTTT
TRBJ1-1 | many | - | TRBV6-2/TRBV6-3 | CASSARLGNTEAFF | TGTGCCAGCAGTGCGCGTCTGGGGAACACTGAAGCTTTCTTT
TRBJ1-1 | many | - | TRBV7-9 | CASIQGNTEAFF | TGTGCCAGCATTCAGGGGAACACTGAAGCTTTCTTT
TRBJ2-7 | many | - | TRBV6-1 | CASSTSTSTAYEQYF | TGTGCCAGCAGCACCTCCACTTCGACTGCTTACGAGCAGTACTTC
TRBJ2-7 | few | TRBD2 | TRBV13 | CASSLSRASGLAEQYF | TGTGCCAGCAGCTTATCCAGGGCTAGCGGTTTAGCCGAGCAGTACTTC
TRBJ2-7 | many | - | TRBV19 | CASTGPGSYEQYF | TGTGCCAGTACGGGACCGGGCTCCTACGAGCAGTACTTC
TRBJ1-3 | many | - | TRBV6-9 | CASSYSTGNSGNTIYF | TGTGCCAGCAGTTACTCAACAGGGAACTCTGGAAACACCATATATTTT
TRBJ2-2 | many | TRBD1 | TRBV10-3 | CAISRDREDTGELFF | TGTGCCATCAGCCGGGACAGGGAGGACACCGGGGAGCTGTTTTTT
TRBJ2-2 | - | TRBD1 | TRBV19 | CAIRQGANTGELFF | TGTGCCATCAGACAGGGGGCGAACACCGGGGAGCTGTTTTTT
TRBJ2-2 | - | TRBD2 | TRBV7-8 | CASSILAGEVTGELFF | TGTGCCAGCAGCATCTTAGCGGGAGAAGTTACCGGGGAGCTGTTTTTT
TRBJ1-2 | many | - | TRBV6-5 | CASSLSRDTANYGYTF | TGTGCCAGCAGTTTAAGCCGGGACACAGCTAACTATGGCTACACCTTC
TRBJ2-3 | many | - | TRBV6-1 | CAGHRSGTDTQYF | TGTGCCGGGCATAGGAGTGGCACAGATACGCAGTATTTT
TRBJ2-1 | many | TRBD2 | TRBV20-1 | CSASTPGLASYNEQFF | TGCAGTGCTAGTACTCCGGGACTAGCTTCCTACAATGAGCAGTTCTTC
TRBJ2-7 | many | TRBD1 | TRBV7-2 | CASSSNRGPYEQYF | TGTGCCAGCAGCTCTAACAGGGGGCCGTACGAGCAGTACTTC
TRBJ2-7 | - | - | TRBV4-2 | CASSQAPSAGLVGAEQYF | TGTGCCAGCAGCCAAGCCCCCTCGGCGGGATTAGTCGGGGCCGAGCAGTACTTC
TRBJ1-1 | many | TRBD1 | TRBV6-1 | CASSLLGAQWTGAYNTEAFF | TGTGCCAGCTCTTTGCTGGGGGCCCAATGGACAGGGGCCTATAACACTGAAGCTTTCTTT
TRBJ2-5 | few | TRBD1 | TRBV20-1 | CSARPGGIQETQYF | TGCAGTGCTAGACCAGGGGGAATCCAAGAGACCCAGTACTTC
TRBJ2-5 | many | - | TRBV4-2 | CASSQVEWGETQYF | TGTGCCAGCAGCCAAGTCGAGTGGGGGGAGACCCAGTACTTC